Listed here are 13 T cell receptor beta chains from one sample, sequenced in a study of blood T cell repertoires in COVID-19. Assay: immunoSEQ multiplex PCR; the TCRdb copy retains only in-frame clones and omits some. The sample has roughly 130,000 clones; 80% are singletons. The sequenced material came from peripheral blood. The receptors here all came from a man between 60 and 70 years old with active or convalescent COVID-19.

V is TRBV6-5 and J is TRBJ1-4; unclear D gene. Germline values: CDR1 MNHEY, CDR2 SVGAGI. The CDR3 sequence is 13 residues long. Trimming stripped 10 bases from V and 3 bases from J, with 12 bases between. In nucleotides, the CDR3 is TGTGCCATCGGACGGGGAGCTAATGAAAAACTGTTTTTT. Translation: CAIGRGANEKLFF.

This clone was detected only a few times. The chain recombines TRBV7-2 with TRBJ2-7; D uncertain. The CDR3 is 14 residues long. Trimming left V 5 bases short and J 0 bases short, with 11 bases between. Germline V CDR1 and CDR2: SGHTA, FQGNSA. The CDR3: CASSLGHSSYEQYF. For the CDR3, the DNA is TGTGCCAGCAGCCTCGGTCACAGCTCCTACGAGCAGTACTTC.

The rearrangement links TRBV5-4 to TRBJ2-7; 7 nucleotides agree with TRBD2. The ends lost 0 bases at V and 6 bases at J; junction bases unmatched: 6. The CDR3 totals 14 residues. Germline CDR1 reads SGHNT; CDR2 reads YYREEE (reference sequence). The CDR3 loop is CASSLAGLAAEQYF. In nucleotides, the CDR3 is TGTGCCAGCAGCTTGGCCGGCCTAGCGGCCGAGCAGTACTTC.

V gene TRBV7-2 combines with J gene TRBJ1-5; unclear D gene. This CDR3 contains 17 residues. Deletions cut 1 base from V and 0 bases from J, with 13 bases between. Germline lookup yields CDR1 SGHTA and CDR2 FQGNSA. The CDR3 loop is CASSLDHLMNSNQPQHF. CDR3 coding DNA: TGTGCCAGCAGCTTAGATCATCTAATGAATAGCAATCAGCCCCAGCATTTT.

The chain uses TRBV11-3 and TRBJ2-1; D perhaps matches TRBD1 (6 bases). V was shortened by 5 bases and J by 7 bases, with 18 bases between the two germline ends. CDR1 is SGHNT and CDR2 is YENEEA in the germline V gene. The CDR3 covers 15 residues. CDR3 DNA sequence: TGTGCCAGCAGCAAAGGGGGAAATCCCGGGAATGAGCAGTTCTTC. Translating it yields CASSKGGNPGNEQFF.

V is TRBV9 and J is TRBJ2-7; D is perhaps TRBD2 (6 bases). Germline loops: CDR1 SGDLS, CDR2 YYNGEE. V was cut by 2 bases and J by 2 bases, with 11 bases left in between. This CDR3 comprises 14 residues. The CDR3 DNA follows: TGTGCCAGCAGCGTGGGACTTTCAACCTACGAGCAGTACTTC. Its translation: CASSVGLSTYEQYF. The complete variable domain, with remaining parts taken from reference TRBV9 and TRBJ2-7, reads DSGVTQTPKHLITATGQRVTLRCSPRSGDLSVYWYQQSLDQGLQFLIQYYNGEERAKGNILERFSAQQFPDLHSELNLSSLELGDSALYFCASSVGLSTYEQYFGPGTRLTVT.

Only a few counts were recorded for this clone. Other DNA sequences of this sample code for an identical CDR3. This chain connects TRBV30 to TRBJ1-2; 8 nucleotides agree with TRBD1. There are 14 residues in the CDR3. Losses at the gene ends were 0 bases for V and 8 bases for J; bases not matched to a gene: 8. CDR1 and CDR2 (germline): GTSNPN, SVGIG (reference sequence). In DNA form, the CDR3 reads TGTGCCTGGAGTGTAGGTCAGGGGGCGAGAGGCTACACCTTC. Translating gives CAWSVGQGARGYTF.

The chain uses TRBV5-1 and TRBJ2-5, with a tentative D call TRBD1 (5 bases). Germline V lookup: CDR1 SGHRS, CDR2 YFSETQ. Trimming took off 0 bases at V and 5 bases at J, with 11 bases between the two ends. This CDR3 has 14 amino acids. Here the CDR3 DNA reads TGCGCCAGCAGCTTGGAACGGCCAGGGGAGACCCAGTACTTC. Amino acid sequence: CASSLERPGETQYF. Filled out from reference TRBV5-1 and TRBJ2-5, the complete variable domain reads KAGVTQTPRYLIKTRGQQVTLSCSPISGHRSVSWYQQTPGQGLQFLFEYFSETQRNKGNFPGRFSGRQFSNSRSEMNVSTLELGDSALYLCASSLERPGETQYFGPGTRLLVL.

The chain carries TRBV7-9 and TRBJ2-7, with 11 bases fitting TRBD2. The CDR3 is made up of 15 amino acids. Germline CDR1 and CDR2: SEHNR and FQNEAQ (reference sequence). Losses at the gene ends were 5 bases for V and 9 bases for J; bases not matched to a gene: 12. DNA of the CDR3: TGTGCCAGCAGCAAACAATTACTAGCGGGAGAAAGGCAGTACTTC. The encoded protein is CASSKQLLAGERQYF.

The genes are TRBV7-9 and TRBJ2-7; TRBD1 matches at 7 bases. This CDR3 has 14 residues. J lost 2 bases, V lost 1 base, and 2 bases had no gene match. Germline loops: CDR1 SEHNR, CDR2 FQNEAQ (reference sequence). As DNA, the CDR3 is TGTGCCAGCAGCTTAGAGGGGACAGCCTACGAGCAGTACTTC. This translates into CASSLEGTAYEQYF. Full variable domain (missing parts from reference TRBV7-9 and TRBJ2-7): DTGVSQNPRHKITKRGQNVTFRCDPISEHNRLYWYRQTLGQGPEFLTYFQNEAQLEKSRLLSDRFSAERPKGSFSTLEIQRTEQGDSAMYLCASSLEGTAYEQYFGPGTRLTVT.

The chain is built from TRBV27 and TRBJ2-3; 11 bases align to TRBD1. The CDR3 sequence is 15 residues long. Germline CDR1 MNHEY, CDR2 SMNVEV (reference sequence). The V segment lost 7 bases and the J segment 6 bases; nucleotides outside the gene matches: 9. The CDR3 sequence: CASIFRDRGSDTQYF. CDR3 nucleotides: TGTGCCAGCATCTTCCGGGACAGGGGGTCCGATACGCAGTATTTT.

The V and J genes are TRBV12-3 or TRBV12-4 and TRBJ2-7; D remains unclear. The CDR3 has 13 amino acids. The ends were cut back, 5 bases at V and 1 base at J, with 9 bases in the middle. CDR3 protein: CASSPPNSYEQYF. The CDR3 region has the DNA TGTGCCAGCAGTCCCCCCAATTCCTACGAGCAGTACTTC.

The chain is built from TRBV7-8 and TRBJ2-2; the D gene is possibly TRBD1 (5 bases). Trimming took off 9 bases at V and 4 bases at J, with 9 bases between the two ends. The germline V gene has CDR1 SGHVS and CDR2 FQNEAQ. The CDR3 contains 12 residues. As DNA, the CDR3 is TGTGCCAGGCCAGGGCCCACCGGGGAGCTGTTTTTT. The encoded protein is CARPGPTGELFF.